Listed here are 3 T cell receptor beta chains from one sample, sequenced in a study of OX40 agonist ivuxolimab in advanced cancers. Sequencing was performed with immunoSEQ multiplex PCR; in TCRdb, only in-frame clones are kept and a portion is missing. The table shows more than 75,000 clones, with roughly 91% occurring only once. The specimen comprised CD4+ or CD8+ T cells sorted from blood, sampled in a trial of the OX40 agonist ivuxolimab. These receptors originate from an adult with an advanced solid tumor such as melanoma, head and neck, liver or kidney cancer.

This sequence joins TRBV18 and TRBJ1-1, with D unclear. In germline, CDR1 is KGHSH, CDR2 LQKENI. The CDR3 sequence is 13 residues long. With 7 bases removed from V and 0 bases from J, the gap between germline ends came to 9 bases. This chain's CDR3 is CASYREVNTEAFF. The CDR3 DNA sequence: TGTGCCAGCTACCGGGAGGTGAACACTGAAGCTTTCTTT. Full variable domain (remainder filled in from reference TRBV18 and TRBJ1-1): NAGVMQNPRHLVRRRGQEARLRCSPMKGHSHVYWYRQLPEEGLKFMVYLQKENIIDESGMPKERFSAEFPKEGPSILRIQQVVRGDSAAYFCASYREVNTEAFFGQGTRLTVV.

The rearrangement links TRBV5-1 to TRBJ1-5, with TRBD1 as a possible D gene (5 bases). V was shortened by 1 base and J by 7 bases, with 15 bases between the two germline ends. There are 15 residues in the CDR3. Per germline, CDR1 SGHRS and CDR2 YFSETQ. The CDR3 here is CASSLSPGLEQPQHF. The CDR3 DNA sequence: TGCGCCAGCAGCTTGTCACCAGGGCTTGAGCAGCCCCAGCATTTT.

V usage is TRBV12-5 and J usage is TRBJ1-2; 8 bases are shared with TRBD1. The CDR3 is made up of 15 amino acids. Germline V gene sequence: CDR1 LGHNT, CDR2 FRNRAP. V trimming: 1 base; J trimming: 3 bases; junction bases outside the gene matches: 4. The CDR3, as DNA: TGTGCTAGTGGTTTGGGCGGACAGGGCTACTATGGCTACACCTTC. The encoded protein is CASGLGGQGYYGYTF.